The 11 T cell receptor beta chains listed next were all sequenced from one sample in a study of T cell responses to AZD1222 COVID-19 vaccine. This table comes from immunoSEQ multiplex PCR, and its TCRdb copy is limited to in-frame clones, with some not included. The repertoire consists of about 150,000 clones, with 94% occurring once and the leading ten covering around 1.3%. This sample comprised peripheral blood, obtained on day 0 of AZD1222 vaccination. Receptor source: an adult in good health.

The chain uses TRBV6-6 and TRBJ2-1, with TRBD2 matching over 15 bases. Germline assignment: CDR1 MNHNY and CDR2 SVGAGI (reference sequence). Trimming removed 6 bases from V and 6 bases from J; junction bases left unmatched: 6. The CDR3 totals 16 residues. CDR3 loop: CASSRTSGRDRNEQFF. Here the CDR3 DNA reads TGTGCCAGCAGCCGGACTAGCGGGAGGGATCGCAATGAGCAGTTCTTC.

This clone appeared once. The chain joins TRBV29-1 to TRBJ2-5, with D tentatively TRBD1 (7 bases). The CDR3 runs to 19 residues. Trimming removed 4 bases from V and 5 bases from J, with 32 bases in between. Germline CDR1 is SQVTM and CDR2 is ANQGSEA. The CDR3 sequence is CSVATPPLLRRGVKETQYF. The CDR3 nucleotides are TGCAGCGTTGCGACCCCCCCCCTTTTGCGCAGGGGGGTAAAGGAGACCCAGTACTTC.

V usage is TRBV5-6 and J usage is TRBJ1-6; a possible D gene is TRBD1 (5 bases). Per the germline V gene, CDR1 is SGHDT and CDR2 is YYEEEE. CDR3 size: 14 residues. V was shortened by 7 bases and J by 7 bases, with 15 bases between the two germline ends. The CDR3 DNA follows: TGTGCCAGCTGGGGGGGACTGGAAAATTCACCCCTCCACTTT. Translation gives CASWGGLENSPLHF.

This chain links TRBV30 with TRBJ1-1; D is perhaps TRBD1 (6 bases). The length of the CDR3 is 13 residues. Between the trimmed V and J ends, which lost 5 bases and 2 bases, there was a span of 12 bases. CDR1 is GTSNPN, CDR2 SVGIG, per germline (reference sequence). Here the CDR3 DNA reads TGTGCCTGGGGCAGGACAGTCAACACTGAAGCTTTCTTT. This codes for CAWGRTVNTEAFF.

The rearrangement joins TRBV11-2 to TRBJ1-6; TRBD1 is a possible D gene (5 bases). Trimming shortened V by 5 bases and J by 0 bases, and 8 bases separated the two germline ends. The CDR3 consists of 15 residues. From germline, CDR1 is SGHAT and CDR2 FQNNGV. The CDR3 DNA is TGTGCCAGCAGCCGACAGAGCTCCTATAATTCACCCCTCCACTTT. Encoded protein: CASSRQSSYNSPLHF.

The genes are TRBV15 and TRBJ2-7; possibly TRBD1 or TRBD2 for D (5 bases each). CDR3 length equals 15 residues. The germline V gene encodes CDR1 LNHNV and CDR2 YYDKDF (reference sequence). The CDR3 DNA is TGTGCCACCAGAAGAGATAGGGCAGGGAGCTACGAGCAGTACGTC. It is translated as CATRRDRAGSYEQYV.

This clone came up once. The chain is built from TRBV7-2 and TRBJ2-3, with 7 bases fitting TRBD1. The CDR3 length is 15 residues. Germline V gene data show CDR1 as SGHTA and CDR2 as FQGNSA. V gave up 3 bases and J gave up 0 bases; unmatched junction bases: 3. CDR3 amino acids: CASSLRGQSTDTQYF. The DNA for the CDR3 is TGTGCCAGCAGCTTGAGGGGACAGAGCACAGATACGCAGTATTTT.

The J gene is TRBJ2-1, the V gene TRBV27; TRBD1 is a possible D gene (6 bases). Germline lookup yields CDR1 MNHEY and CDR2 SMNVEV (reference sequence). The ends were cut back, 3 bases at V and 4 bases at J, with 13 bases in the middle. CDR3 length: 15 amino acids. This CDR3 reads CASSLFVGQYNEQFF. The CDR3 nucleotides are TGTGCCAGCAGTTTGTTCGTCGGACAGTACAATGAGCAGTTCTTC.

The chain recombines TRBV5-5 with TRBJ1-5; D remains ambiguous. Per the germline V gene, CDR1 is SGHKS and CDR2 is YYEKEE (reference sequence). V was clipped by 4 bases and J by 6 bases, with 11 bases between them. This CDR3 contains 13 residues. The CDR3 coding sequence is TGTGCCAGCAGCCGGGAGGGAGTTCAGCCCCAGCATTTT. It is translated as CASSREGVQPQHF.

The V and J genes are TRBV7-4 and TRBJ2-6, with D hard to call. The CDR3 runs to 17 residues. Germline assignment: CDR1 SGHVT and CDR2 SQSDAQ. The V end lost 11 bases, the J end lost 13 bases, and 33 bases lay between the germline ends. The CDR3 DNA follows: TGTGCCGGCGTCCCGACTCCCCTCGGCGGATCCCTCGTGGTCCTGACTTTC. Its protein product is CAGVPTPLGGSLVVLTF.

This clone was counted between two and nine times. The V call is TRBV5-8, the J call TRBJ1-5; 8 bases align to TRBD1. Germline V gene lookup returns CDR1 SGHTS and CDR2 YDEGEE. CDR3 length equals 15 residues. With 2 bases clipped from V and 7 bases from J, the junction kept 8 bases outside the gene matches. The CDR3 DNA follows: TGTGCCAGCAGCTTCCCGGGACAGGTCGGGCAGCCCCAGCATTTT. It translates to CASSFPGQVGQPQHF. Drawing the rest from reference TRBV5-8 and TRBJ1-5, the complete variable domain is EAGVTQSPTHLIKTRGQQATLRCSPISGHTSVYWYQQALGLGLQFLLWYDEGEERNRGNFPPRFSGRQFPNYSSELNVNALELEDSALYLCASSFPGQVGQPQHFGDGTRLSIL.